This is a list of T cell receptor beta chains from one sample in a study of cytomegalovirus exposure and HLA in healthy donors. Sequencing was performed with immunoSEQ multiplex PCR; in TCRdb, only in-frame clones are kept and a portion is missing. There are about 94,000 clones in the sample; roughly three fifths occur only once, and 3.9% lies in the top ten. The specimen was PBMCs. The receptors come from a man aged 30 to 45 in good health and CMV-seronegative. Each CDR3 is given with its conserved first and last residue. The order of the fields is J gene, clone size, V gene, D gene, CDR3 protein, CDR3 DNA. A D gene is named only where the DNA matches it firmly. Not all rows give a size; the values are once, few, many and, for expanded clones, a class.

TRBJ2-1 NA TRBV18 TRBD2 CASSRLAGLDEQFF TGTGCCAGCTCCCGACTAGCGGGGCTGGATGAGCAGTTCTTC
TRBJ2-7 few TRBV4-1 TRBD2 CASSQALRGLAKEQYF TGCGCCAGCAGCCAAGCCCTAAGGGGACTAGCTAAGGAGCAGTACTTC
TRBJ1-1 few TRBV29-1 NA CSVPPGGGRVAFF TGCAGCGTCCCCCCCGGGGGGGGAAGAGTAGCTTTCTTT
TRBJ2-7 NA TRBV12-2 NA CASRLDPSSSYEQYF TGTGCAAGTCGCTTAGACCCGTCGAGCTCCTACGAGCAGTACTTC
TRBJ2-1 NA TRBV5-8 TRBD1 CASSRDRGIYNEQFF TGTGCCAGCAGCAGGGACAGGGGGATCTACAATGAGCAGTTCTTC
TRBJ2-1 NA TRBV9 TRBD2 CASSVSATSGEINEQFF TGTGCCAGCAGCGTTTCTGCTACTAGCGGGGAAATCAATGAGCAGTTCTTC
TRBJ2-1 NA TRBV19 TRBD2 CATDTGTSRNEQFF TGTGCCACCGACACCGGGACTAGTAGAAATGAGCAGTTCTTC
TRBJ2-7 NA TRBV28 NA CASSFRIAGQPTYEQYF TGTGCCAGCAGTTTCCGCATAGCGGGACAGCCGACCTACGAGCAGTACTTC
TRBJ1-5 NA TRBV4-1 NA CASSQIQGFNQPQHF TGCGCCAGCAGCCAGATACAGGGATTCAATCAGCCCCAGCATTTT
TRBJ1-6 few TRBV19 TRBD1 CASSRPGQGNSPLHF TGTGCCAGTAGTCGACCGGGACAGGGTAATTCACCCCTCCACTTT
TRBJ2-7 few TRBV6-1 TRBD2 CASKLSGAAYEQYF TGTGCCAGCAAGCTCAGCGGGGCCGCCTACGAGCAGTACTTC
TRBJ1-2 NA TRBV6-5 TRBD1 CASSSGTEIYGYTF TGTGCCAGCAGTTCCGGGACAGAAATCTATGGCTACACCTTC
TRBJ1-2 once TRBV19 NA CASSILWGGSYYGYTF TGTGCCAGTAGTATCCTGTGGGGGGGCAGTTACTATGGCTACACCTTC
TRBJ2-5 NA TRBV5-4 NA CASSLDGQETQYF TGTGCCAGCAGCCTCGACGGGCAAGAGACCCAGTACTTC
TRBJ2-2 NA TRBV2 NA CASTLTGYTGELFF TGTGCCAGCACCCTCACAGGGTACACCGGGGAGCTGTTTTTT
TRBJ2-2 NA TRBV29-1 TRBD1 CSVDRGQNTGELFF TGCAGCGTTGACAGGGGGCAAAACACCGGGGAGCTGTTTTTT
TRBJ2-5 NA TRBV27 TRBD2 CASSGLAGPETQYF TGTGCCAGCAGTGGACTAGCGGGACCGGAGACCCAGTACTTC
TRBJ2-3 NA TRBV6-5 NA CASSYGAGTDTQYF TGTGCCAGCAGTTACGGAGCAGGCACAGATACGCAGTATTTT
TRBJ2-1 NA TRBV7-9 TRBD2 CASSLEVTSGSWNNEQFF TGTGCCAGCAGCTTAGAAGTGACTAGCGGGAGTTGGAACAATGAGCAGTTCTTC
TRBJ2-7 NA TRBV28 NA CASRPTGFYEQYF TGTGCCAGCAGGCCAACAGGGTTCTACGAGCAGTACTTC
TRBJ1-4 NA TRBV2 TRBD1 CASRVSFGTGGEKLFF TGTGCCAGCAGAGTTTCTTTCGGGACAGGAGGTGAAAAACTGTTTTTT
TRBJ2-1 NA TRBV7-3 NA CASSLSGVNNEQFF TGTGCCAGCAGCTTAAGCGGGGTCAACAATGAGCAGTTCTTC